The 2 T cell receptor beta chains given below trace back to one sample, sequenced in a study of CD8 T cells in Susac syndrome. A quantity of about 0.5 to 1 ug RNA underwent reverse transcription using random hexamers. In TCRdb, the immunoSEQ multiplex PCR reads were re-called with MiXCR into one record per CDR3 protein. Of about 76,000 distinct CDR3 sequences listed, 93% are singletons. Sequenced input: CD8+ T cells from PBMCs. The source is a human donor with Susac syndrome.

The chain carries TRBV6-1 and TRBJ2-1; TRBD2 aligns across 8 bases. Per germline, CDR1 MNHNS and CDR2 SASEGT. V trimming: 1 base; J trimming: 1 base; junction bases outside the gene matches: 0. This CDR3 spans 15 amino acids. The chain's CDR3 is CASSEERESYNEQFF. In nucleotides, the CDR3 is TGTGCCAGCAGTGAAGAGCGGGAGTCCTACAATGAGCAGTTCTTC.

This clonotype was found once. This chain connects TRBV10-1 to TRBJ2-3; possibly TRBD2 for D (5 bases). V lost 3 bases and J 8 bases, leaving 15 bases between the germline ends. This CDR3 region has 14 residues. CDR1 is WNHNN and CDR2 is SYGVQD in the germline V gene (reference sequence). CDR3 sequence: CASSEASDGLTQYF. The CDR3 nucleotides read TGCGCCAGCAGTGAAGCCTCGGACGGACTTACGCAGTATTTT.